Sequencing of this T cell receptor beta chain was carried out in a study of cytomegalovirus exposure and HLA in healthy donors. The PCR employed 60 Vbeta primers together with 13 Jbeta primers. Some clones are missing from TCRdb's copy, which holds only in-frame ones; the method was immunoSEQ multiplex PCR. This table holds more than 110,000 clones. Points on this clone: What it binds is not known.

General study points: High specificity and sensitivity for cytomegalovirus status were reported for the classifier.

Looked up from germline, CDR1 is LGHNA and CDR2 is YNFKEQ. The CDR3 is made up of 15 amino acids. V was pared by 0 bases and J by 6 bases, with 5 bases of the junction left unmatched. The chain combines TRBV4-2 with TRBJ1-2, with TRBD1 matching over 9 bases. The receptor comes from a middle-aged man in good health and CMV-seronegative. The sequenced sample consisted of PBMCs. The CDR3 DNA sequence: TGTGCCAGCAGCCAAGAACTTACAGGGGGCGATGGCTACACCTTC. Translated, it gives CASSQELTGGDGYTF.